The 26 T cell receptor beta chains presented below share a single source sample, sequenced in a study of Graves' ophthalmopathy and Graves' hyperthyroidism. RNA transcripts were the source from which TCR beta CDR3 regions were amplified. First-round RT-PCR relied on HTBI primers, and a second-round multiplex PCR came next. TCRdb reanalysed the multiplex PCR reads using MiXCR and keeps one entry per CDR3 protein. The sample gives 300,000 to 400,000 distinct CDR3 sequences, around a sixth of which show up once; over 9% is in the top ten. Specimen: peripheral blood. The receptors stem from an adult man with Graves' ophthalmopathy.

The sample holds many counts of this clonotype. The rearrangement links TRBV5-6 to TRBJ2-4; tentatively, D is TRBD1 or TRBD2 (6 bases each). Trimming took off 0 bases at V and 8 bases at J, with 15 bases between the two ends. The CDR3 is 15 amino acids. Germline loops: CDR1 SGHDT, CDR2 YYEEEE. The CDR3 region is CASSLEVGGGDIQYF. CDR3 DNA: TGTGCCAGCAGCTTGGAAGTTGGAGGGGGTGACATTCAGTACTTC.

This clonotype was recorded at least ten times. This sequence joins TRBV30 and TRBJ2-5, with D tentatively TRBD1 or TRBD2 (5 bases each). Trimming took off 3 bases at V and 6 bases at J, with 11 bases between the two ends. The germline V gene encodes CDR1 GTSNPN and CDR2 SVGIG (reference sequence). The length of the CDR3 is 12 residues. The CDR3 sequence is CAWRLGTQTQYF. In DNA, the CDR3 is TGTGCCTGGAGGCTGGGGACCCAGACCCAGTACTTC.

This clonotype occurred many times. The rearrangement joins TRBV20-1 to TRBJ2-5; 8 positions agree with TRBD1. The CDR3 is 18 residues long. CDR1 is DFQATT and CDR2 is SNEGSKA in the germline V gene (reference sequence). J was trimmed by 4 bases and V by 2 bases; bases with no gene match: 18. CDR3 amino acids: CSARSPAGGAGIAETQYF. CDR3 DNA sequence: TGCAGTGCTAGAAGTCCGGCAGGGGGCGCGGGTATTGCAGAGACCCAGTACTTC.

The sample holds many counts of this clonotype. The CDR3 DNA reads TGTGCCACCAGCAGAGTCCCCCGGGCCGCGACCGGCATTCAGTACTTC. It is translated as CATSRVPRAATGIQYF. This sequence joins TRBV15 and TRBJ2-4; D remains ambiguous. This CDR3 is built from 16 residues. The V gene lost 1 base and the J gene lost 9 bases, with 19 bases spanning the gap. Germline loops: CDR1 LNHNV, CDR2 YYDKDF (reference sequence).

This clonotype was detected ten times or more. This chain joins TRBV5-5 and TRBJ2-1; 10 nucleotides agree with TRBD1. Germline loops: CDR1 SGHKS, CDR2 YYEKEE (reference sequence). This CDR3 has 14 residues. V was clipped by 6 bases and J by 8 bases; unmatched bases: 8. Here the CDR3 DNA reads TGTGCCAGCACCCCCCGGGACAGGGGAGATGAGCAGTTCTTC. Its protein is CASTPRDRGDEQFF.

This clonotype was detected ten times or more. One end of the junction does not line up with germline, which may come from a read error. The rearrangement joins TRBV2 to TRBJ1-5, with TRBD1 identical over 8 bases. CDR1 SNHLY and CDR2 FYNNEI come from the germline V gene. CDR3 size: 15 residues. CDR3 loop: CASREGQGGGQPQHF. CDR3 bases: TGTGCCAGCAGGGAAGGACAGGGAGGGGGTCAGCCCCAGCATTTT.

This clonotype showed up many times. V gene TRBV6-5 combines with J gene TRBJ2-2, with 8 bases lining up with TRBD2. The germline V gene has CDR1 MNHEY and CDR2 SVGAGI. V lost 3 bases to trimming and J lost 7 bases; unmatched junction nucleotides: 4. The CDR3 totals 14 residues. The CDR3 spells CASSYKREFGELFF. As DNA, the CDR3 is TGTGCCAGCAGTTATAAGCGGGAGTTCGGGGAGCTGTTTTTT.

Notes on this clonotype: The junction does not match germline at one end; this may be a read error. This chain joins TRBV3-1 and TRBJ1-2; 10 bases fit TRBD1. Germline V CDR1 and CDR2: LGHDT, YNNKEL (reference sequence). This CDR3 is 16 amino acids long. The DNA for the CDR3 is TGTGCCAGCAGCCAACGAATACCGGACAGGGGGAATGGTTACACCTTC. Its translation is CASSQRIPDRGNGYTF. Full variable domain (rest looked up from reference TRBV3-1 and TRBJ1-2): DTAVSQTPKYLVTQMGNDKSIKCEQNLGHDTMYWYKQDSKKFLKIMFSYNNKELIINETVPNRFSPKSPDKAHLNLHINSLELGDSAVYFCASSQRIPDRGNGYTFGSGTRLTVV.

The chain uses TRBV11-2 and TRBJ2-2; no firm D call. V lost 5 bases and J lost 7, with 17 bases in between. CDR3 length: 15 amino acids. CDR1 is SGHAT, CDR2 FQNNGV, per germline. CDR3 DNA: TGTGCCAGCAGCGGATGGCCCCAGGTTCACGGGGAGCTGTTTTTT. Its translation: CASSGWPQVHGELFF.

This clonotype was seen many times. The rearrangement uses TRBV20-1 and TRBJ1-1; D not resolved. Per the germline V gene, CDR1 is DFQATT and CDR2 is SNEGSKA (reference sequence). The CDR3 extends over 12 amino acids. The V and J ends lost 2 bases and 5 bases respectively, with 9 bases between them. CDR3 nucleotides: TGCAGTGCTAGATGGATGGGGACTGAAGCTTTCTTT. This codes for CSARWMGTEAFF.

Ten or more counts support this clonotype. The chain recombines TRBV6-1 with TRBJ2-7; no clear D gene. The CDR3 sequence is 10 residues long. V was cut by 10 bases and J by 4 bases, with 8 bases left in between. Germline assignment: CDR1 MNHNS and CDR2 SASEGT. The DNA for the CDR3 is TGTGCCACCGGCCGGTACGAGCAGTACTTC. The encoded protein is CATGRYEQYF.

This clonotype was seen many times. This chain connects TRBV15 to TRBJ1-1; a weak D match, TRBD1 (6 bases). The V gene lost 0 bases and the J gene lost 6 bases, with 11 bases spanning the gap. The CDR3 is made up of 14 amino acids. Germline CDR1 is LNHNV and CDR2 is YYDKDF (reference sequence). The CDR3 DNA sequence: TGTGCCACCAGCAGAGAGTGGGCAGGGGCTGAAGCTTTCTTT. This gives the protein CATSREWAGAEAFF.

This clonotype occurred many times. The V gene is TRBV7-2, the J gene TRBJ1-2, with D tentatively TRBD1 (5 bases). V was pared by 2 bases and J by 2 bases, with 9 bases between. Germline values: CDR1 SGHTA, CDR2 FQGNSA. This CDR3 is 14 amino acids long. The CDR3 region is CASSLLRQNYGYTF. The CDR3 coding sequence is TGTGCCAGCAGCTTATTACGACAGAACTATGGCTACACCTTC.

Notes on this clonotype: This clone may be a read error of a much larger clone one base away. Since no conserved phenylalanine or tryptophan closes the CDR3, a read error is the likely cause. The gene calls are TRBV10-1 and TRBJ2-7; 7 bases are shared with TRBD1. This CDR3 comprises 13 residues. V lost 5 bases, J lost 4 bases, and 5 bases stayed unmatched. Germline lookup yields CDR1 WNHNN and CDR2 SYGVQD (reference sequence). The CDR3 coding sequence is TGCGCCAGCAGTCGGGACAGCAGATACGAGCAGTACATC. Translation gives CASSRDSRYEQYI.

This clonotype occurred many times. V and J are TRBV18 and TRBJ2-7; 8 bases line up with TRBD1. The CDR3 length is 14 residues. The germline gives CDR1 KGHSH, CDR2 LQKENI. J was trimmed by 0 bases and V by 6 bases; bases with no gene match: 4. The CDR3, as DNA: TGTGCCAGCTCCCCAGGGGGCTACTCCTACGAGCAGTACTTC. The encoded protein is CASSPGGYSYEQYF.

This clonotype was observed many times. This sequence joins TRBV18 and TRBJ2-5, with D tentatively TRBD1 (7 bases). The CDR3 loop spans 15 amino acids. Looked up from germline, CDR1 is KGHSH and CDR2 is LQKENI. Trimming removed 3 bases from V and 2 bases from J, with 13 bases in between. The DNA for the CDR3 is TGTGCCAGCTCACCGCAGACAGGGACTCAAGAGACCCAGTACTTC. Translated: CASSPQTGTQETQYF.

This clonotype was recorded many times. The V and J genes are TRBV5-5 and TRBJ1-6; 9 bases are shared with TRBD1. Germline V gene data show CDR1 as SGHKS and CDR2 as YYEKEE (reference sequence). Trimming at V came to 3 bases and at J to 0 bases, leaving 10 bases not matched to a gene. This CDR3 contains 19 residues. CDR3 bases: TGTGCCAGCAGCTATGGGACAGGGAAATCTGCCTCCTATAATTCACCCCTCCACTTT. Its protein is CASSYGTGKSASYNSPLHF. The full variable domain, completed using reference TRBV5-5 and TRBJ1-6, is DAGVTQSPTHLIKTRGQQVTLRCSPISGHKSVSWYQQVLGQGPQFIFQYYEKEERGRGNFPDRFSARQFPNYSSELNVNALLLGDSALYLCASSYGTGKSASYNSPLHFGNGTRLTVT.

This clonotype came up many times. This chain links TRBV7-9 with TRBJ1-1; 7 nucleotides align to TRBD1. The CDR3 loop spans 13 amino acids. Germline V gives CDR1 SEHNR, CDR2 FQNEAQ (reference sequence). Trimming took 6 bases from V and 4 from J; bases not matched to a gene: 5. CDR3 protein: CASRETGSTEAFF. CDR3 DNA sequence: TGTGCCAGCAGAGAGACAGGGTCCACTGAAGCTTTCTTT.

The chain joins TRBV6-1 to TRBJ2-5; 7 bases align to TRBD2. Germline trimming cut 7 bases from V and 5 bases from J; bases unmatched to any gene: 13. Germline lookup yields CDR1 MNHNS and CDR2 SASEGT. This CDR3 has 15 residues. The CDR3 bases are TGTGCCAGCACCGGACTGAGCGGGACGCAGGAGACCCAGTACTTC. Translation gives CASTGLSGTQETQYF.

This chain uses TRBV6-2 or TRBV6-3 with TRBJ2-7; possible D gene TRBD2, 6 bases. Germline V CDR1 and CDR2: MNHEY, SVGEGT. The CDR3 spans 14 residues. V was cut by 8 bases and J by 5 bases, with 19 bases left in between. CDR3 region: CASAVTSKAHEQYF. The CDR3 bases are TGTGCCAGCGCCGTAACTAGCAAGGCCCACGAGCAGTACTTC.

This rearrangement joins TRBV6-1 to TRBJ2-2; the D gene is possibly TRBD1 (5 bases). Germline-derived CDR1 and CDR2 are MNHNS and SASEGT. The ends were cut back, 4 bases at V and 12 bases at J, with 18 bases in the middle. The CDR3 consists of 14 residues. The CDR3 DNA sequence: TGTGCCAGCAGTGTAACAGGACCCTTAGTGCAGCTGTTTTTT. This translates into CASSVTGPLVQLFF.

This chain connects TRBV29-1 to TRBJ1-1; no firm D call. The CDR3 contains 10 residues. Germline-derived CDR1 and CDR2 are SQVTM and ANQGSEA. V lost 5 bases to trimming and J lost 11 bases, with 12 bases between them. The CDR3 nucleotides read TGCAGCGTTCAACTCCTGGGGGCTTTCTTT. As protein: CSVQLLGAFF.

This clonotype was counted at least ten times. This may be a read error: a much more frequent sequence differs by one nucleotide. The rearrangement links TRBV7-8 to TRBJ2-5; 8 bases align to TRBD2. Germline lookup yields CDR1 SGHVS and CDR2 FQNEAQ. After removal of 1 base from V and 3 bases from J, the junction contained 1 base not matched to a gene. The CDR3 is made up of 14 amino acids. Written as DNA, the CDR3 is TGTGCCAGCAGCTTAGGGCGGGGGGAAGAGACCCAGTACTTC. Translated, it gives CASSLGRGEETQYF.

The table lists this clonotype with a few counts. This sequence joins TRBV4-1 and TRBJ1-6; no definite D call. CDR3 length equals 18 residues. Trimming stripped 3 bases from V and 0 bases from J, with 15 bases between. Germline V lookup: CDR1 MGHRA, CDR2 YSYEKL. CDR3 DNA: TGCGCCAGCAGCCAGGATCCTGTCCCCAGCTCCTATAATTCACCCCTCCACTTT. Amino acids: CASSQDPVPSSYNSPLHF.

In this sample, this clonotype turned up many times. The chain uses TRBV6-1 and TRBJ1-6; a weak D match, TRBD1 (6 bases). Trimming took off 2 bases at V and 10 bases at J, with 15 bases between the two ends. Germline CDR1 and CDR2: MNHNS and SASEGT. This CDR3 has 15 amino acids. CDR3 amino acids: CASSELAGARSPLHF. The CDR3 region has the DNA TGTGCCAGCAGTGAACTAGCAGGGGCTCGATCACCCCTCCACTTT.

The chain combines TRBV12-5 with TRBJ1-2; 10 bases map to TRBD1. Germline-derived CDR1 and CDR2 are LGHNT and FRNRAP. The CDR3 totals 17 residues. The V gene end was trimmed by 6 bases and the J gene end by 0 bases; junction bases not matched to a gene: 10. The CDR3: CASGLTGGHPTNYGYTF. The CDR3 region has the DNA TGTGCTAGTGGCTTGACAGGGGGCCACCCCACTAACTATGGCTACACCTTC. Full variable domain (remainder filled in from reference TRBV12-5 and TRBJ1-2): DARVTQTPRHKVTEMGQEVTMRCQPILGHNTVFWYRQTMMQGLELLAYFRNRAPLDDSGMPKDRFSAEMPDATLATLKIQPSEPRDSAVYFCASGLTGGHPTNYGYTFGSGTRLTVV.